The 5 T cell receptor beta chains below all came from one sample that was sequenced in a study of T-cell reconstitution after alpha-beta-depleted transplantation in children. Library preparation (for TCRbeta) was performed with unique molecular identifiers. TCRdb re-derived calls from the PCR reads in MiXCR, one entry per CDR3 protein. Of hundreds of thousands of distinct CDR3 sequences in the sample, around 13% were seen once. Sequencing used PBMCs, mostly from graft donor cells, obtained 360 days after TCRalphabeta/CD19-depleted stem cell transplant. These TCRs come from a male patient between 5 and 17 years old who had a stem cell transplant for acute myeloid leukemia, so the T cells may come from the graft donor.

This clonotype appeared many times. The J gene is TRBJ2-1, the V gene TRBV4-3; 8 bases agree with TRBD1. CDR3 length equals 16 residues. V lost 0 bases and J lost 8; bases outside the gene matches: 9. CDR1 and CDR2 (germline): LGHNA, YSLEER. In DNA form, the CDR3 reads TGCGCCAGCAGCCAAGATGGACAGGGTCTTCTGGATGAGCAGTTCTTC. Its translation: CASSQDGQGLLDEQFF.

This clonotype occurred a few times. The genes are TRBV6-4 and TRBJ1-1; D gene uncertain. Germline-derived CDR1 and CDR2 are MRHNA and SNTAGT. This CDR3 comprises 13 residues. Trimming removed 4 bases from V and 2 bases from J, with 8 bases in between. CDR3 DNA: TGTGCCAGCAGTGCCCTAATTAACACTGAAGCTTTCTTT. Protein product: CASSALINTEAFF.

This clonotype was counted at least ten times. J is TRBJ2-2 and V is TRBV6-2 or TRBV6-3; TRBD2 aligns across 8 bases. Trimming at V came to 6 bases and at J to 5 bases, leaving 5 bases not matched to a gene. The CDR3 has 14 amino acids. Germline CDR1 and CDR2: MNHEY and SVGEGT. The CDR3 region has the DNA TGTGCCAGCAGGAGTAGCGGGGAAACCGGGGAGCTGTTTTTT. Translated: CASRSSGETGELFF.

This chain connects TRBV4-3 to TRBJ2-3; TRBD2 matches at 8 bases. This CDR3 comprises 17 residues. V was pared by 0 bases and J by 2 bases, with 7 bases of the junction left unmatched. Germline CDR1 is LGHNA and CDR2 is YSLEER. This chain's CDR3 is CASSQDISGSTTDTQYF. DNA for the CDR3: TGCGCCAGCAGCCAAGATATAAGCGGGAGTACCACAGATACGCAGTATTTT.

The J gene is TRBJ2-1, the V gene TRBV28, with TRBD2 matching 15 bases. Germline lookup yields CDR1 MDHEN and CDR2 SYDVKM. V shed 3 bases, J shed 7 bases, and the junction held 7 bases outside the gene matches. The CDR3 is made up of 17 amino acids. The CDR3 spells CASSFRGLAGGGNEQFF. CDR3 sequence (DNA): TGTGCCAGCAGTTTCCGGGGACTAGCGGGAGGCGGGAATGAGCAGTTCTTC.